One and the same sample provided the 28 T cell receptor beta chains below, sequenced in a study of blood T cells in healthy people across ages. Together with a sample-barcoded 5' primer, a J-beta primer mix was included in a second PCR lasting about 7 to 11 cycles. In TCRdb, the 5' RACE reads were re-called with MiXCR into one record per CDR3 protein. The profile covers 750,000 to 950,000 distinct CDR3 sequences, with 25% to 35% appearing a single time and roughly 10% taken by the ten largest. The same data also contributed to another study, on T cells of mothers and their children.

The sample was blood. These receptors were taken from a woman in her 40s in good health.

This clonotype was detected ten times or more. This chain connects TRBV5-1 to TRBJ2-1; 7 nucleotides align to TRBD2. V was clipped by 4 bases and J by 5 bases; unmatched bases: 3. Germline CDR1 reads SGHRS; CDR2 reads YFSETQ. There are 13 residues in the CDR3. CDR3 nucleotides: TGCGCCAGCAGCCGGGGGGATCACAATGAGCAGTTCTTC. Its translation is CASSRGDHNEQFF.

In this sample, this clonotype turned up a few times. As DNA, the CDR3 is TGTGCCAGCAGTGAAGGGACAGGGGAATGGTTTGAGCAGTTCTTC. Its translation: CASSEGTGEWFEQFF. The rearrangement joins TRBV6-1 to TRBJ2-1, with 9 bases identical to TRBD1. The V segment lost 1 base and the J segment 9 bases; nucleotides outside the gene matches: 7. The germline V gene encodes CDR1 MNHNS and CDR2 SASEGT. The CDR3 spans 15 residues.

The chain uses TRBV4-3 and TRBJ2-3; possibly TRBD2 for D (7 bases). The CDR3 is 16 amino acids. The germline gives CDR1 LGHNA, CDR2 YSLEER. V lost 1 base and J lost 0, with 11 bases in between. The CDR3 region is CASSQVGGASTDTQYF. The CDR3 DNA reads TGCGCCAGCAGCCAAGTTGGGGGGGCGAGCACAGATACGCAGTATTTT.

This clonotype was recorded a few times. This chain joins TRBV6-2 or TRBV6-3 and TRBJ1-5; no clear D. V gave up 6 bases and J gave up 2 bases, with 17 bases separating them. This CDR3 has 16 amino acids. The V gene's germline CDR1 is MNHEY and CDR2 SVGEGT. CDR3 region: CASSPGRVFGNQPQHF. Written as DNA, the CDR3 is TGTGCCAGCAGCCCGGGTAGGGTTTTCGGCAATCAGCCCCAGCATTTT.

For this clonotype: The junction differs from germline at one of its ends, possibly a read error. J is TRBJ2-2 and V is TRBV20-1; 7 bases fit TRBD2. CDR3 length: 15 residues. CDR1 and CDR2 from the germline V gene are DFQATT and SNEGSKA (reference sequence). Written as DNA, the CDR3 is TGCAGTGCGAGAGCGACTAGCCTGAACACCGGGGAGCTGTTTTTT. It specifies CSARATSLNTGELFF.

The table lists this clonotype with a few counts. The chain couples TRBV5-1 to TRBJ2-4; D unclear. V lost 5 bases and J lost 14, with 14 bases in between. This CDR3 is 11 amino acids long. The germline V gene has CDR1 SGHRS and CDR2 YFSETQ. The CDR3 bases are TGCGCCAGCAGGTTAGACTTGGCTGAGTACTTC. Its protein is CASRLDLAEYF.

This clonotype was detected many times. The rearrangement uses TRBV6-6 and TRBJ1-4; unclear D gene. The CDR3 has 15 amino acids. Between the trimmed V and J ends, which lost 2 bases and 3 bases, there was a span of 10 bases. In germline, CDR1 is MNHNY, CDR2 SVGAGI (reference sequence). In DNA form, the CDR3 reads TGTGCCAGCAGTTACACGGTGGCAGCTAATGAAAAACTGTTTTTT. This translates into CASSYTVAANEKLFF.

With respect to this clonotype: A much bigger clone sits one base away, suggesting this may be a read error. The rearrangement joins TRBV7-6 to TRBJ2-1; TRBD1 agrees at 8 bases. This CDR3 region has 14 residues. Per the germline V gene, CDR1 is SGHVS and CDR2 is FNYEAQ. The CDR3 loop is CASGLQGENVEQFF. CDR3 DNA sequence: TGTGCCAGCGGCTTACAGGGGGAGAATGTTGAGCAGTTCTTC. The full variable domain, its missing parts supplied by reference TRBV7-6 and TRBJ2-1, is GAGVSQSPRYKVTKRGQDVALRCDPISGHVSLYWYRQALGQGPEFLTYFNYEAQQDKSGLPNDRFSAERPEGSISTLTIQRTEQRDSAMYRCASGLQGENVEQFFGPGTRLTVL.

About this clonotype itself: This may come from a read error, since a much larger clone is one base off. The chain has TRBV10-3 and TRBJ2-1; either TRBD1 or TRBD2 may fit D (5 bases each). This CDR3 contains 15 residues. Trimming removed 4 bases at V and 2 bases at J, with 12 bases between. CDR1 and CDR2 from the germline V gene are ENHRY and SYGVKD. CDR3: CAISGSTGPYNEQFF. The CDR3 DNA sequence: TGTGCCATCAGTGGGTCAACGGGACCCTACAATGAGCAGTTCTTC.

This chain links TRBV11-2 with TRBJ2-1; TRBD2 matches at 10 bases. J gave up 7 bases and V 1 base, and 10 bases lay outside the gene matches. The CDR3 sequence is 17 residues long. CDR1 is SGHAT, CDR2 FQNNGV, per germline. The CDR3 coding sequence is TGTGCCAGCAGCTTAGCCTTCCGAGCGGGGGGGAGTAATGAGCAGTTCTTC. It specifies CASSLAFRAGGSNEQFF. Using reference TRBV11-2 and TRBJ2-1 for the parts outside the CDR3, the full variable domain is EAGVAQSPRYKIIEKRQSVAFWCNPISGHATLYWYQQILGQGPKLLIQFQNNGVVDDSQLPKDRFSAERLKGVDSTLKIQPAKLEDSAVYLCASSLAFRAGGSNEQFFGPGTRLTVL.

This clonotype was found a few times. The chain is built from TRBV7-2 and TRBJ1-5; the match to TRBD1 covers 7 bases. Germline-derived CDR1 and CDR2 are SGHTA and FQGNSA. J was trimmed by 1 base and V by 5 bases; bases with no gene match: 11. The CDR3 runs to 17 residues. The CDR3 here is CASSKRDSRESNQPQHF. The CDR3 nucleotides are TGTGCCAGCAGCAAAAGGGACAGCCGGGAAAGCAATCAGCCCCAGCATTTT.

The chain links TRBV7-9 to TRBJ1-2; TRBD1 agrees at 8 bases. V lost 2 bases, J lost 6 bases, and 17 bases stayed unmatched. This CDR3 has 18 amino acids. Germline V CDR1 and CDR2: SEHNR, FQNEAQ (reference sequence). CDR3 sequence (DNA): TGTGCCAGCAGCTTATTTTCCGGGACAGGTAGTTGGGAAAATGGCTACACCTTC. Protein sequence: CASSLFSGTGSWENGYTF.

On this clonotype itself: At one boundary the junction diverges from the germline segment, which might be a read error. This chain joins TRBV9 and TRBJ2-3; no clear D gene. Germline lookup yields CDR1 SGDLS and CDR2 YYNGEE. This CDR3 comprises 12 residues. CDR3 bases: TGTGTCAGCAACCCAATGACAGATACGCAGTATTTT. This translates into CVSNPMTDTQYF.

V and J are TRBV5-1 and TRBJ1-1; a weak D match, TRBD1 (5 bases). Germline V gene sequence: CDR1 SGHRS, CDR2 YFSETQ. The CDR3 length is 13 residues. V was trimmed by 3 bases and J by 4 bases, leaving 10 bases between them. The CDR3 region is CASSWGDVTEAFF. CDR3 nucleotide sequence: TGCGCCAGCAGCTGGGGGGATGTCACTGAAGCTTTCTTT.

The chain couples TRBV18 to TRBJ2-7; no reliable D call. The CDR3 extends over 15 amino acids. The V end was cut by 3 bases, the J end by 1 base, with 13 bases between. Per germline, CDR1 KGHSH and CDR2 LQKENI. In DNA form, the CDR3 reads TGTGCCAGCTCACCGCTGAAGGACGGATCCTACGAGCAGTACTTC. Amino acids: CASSPLKDGSYEQYF.

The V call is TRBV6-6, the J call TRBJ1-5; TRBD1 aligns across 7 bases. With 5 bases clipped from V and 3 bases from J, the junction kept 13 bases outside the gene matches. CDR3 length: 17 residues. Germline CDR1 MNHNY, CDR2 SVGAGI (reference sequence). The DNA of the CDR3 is TGTGCCAGCAGTCCCACCGACAGGGTTGGCGCCAATCAGCCCCAGCATTTT. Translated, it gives CASSPTDRVGANQPQHF.

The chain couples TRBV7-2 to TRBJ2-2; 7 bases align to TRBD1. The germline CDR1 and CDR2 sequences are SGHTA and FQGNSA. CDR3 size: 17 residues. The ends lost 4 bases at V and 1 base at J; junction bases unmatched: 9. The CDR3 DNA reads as TGTGCCAGCAGCTCCCCCGACAGGGTGGAGAACACCGGGGAGCTGTTTTTT. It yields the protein CASSSPDRVENTGELFF.

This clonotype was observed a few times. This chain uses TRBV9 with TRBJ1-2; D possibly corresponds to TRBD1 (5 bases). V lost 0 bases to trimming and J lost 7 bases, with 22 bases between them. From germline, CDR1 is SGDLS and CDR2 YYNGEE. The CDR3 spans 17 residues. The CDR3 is CASSVEWGRQESAGYTF. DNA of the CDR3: TGTGCCAGCAGCGTAGAATGGGGCCGCCAAGAAAGCGCTGGCTACACCTTC.

The CDR3 loop reads CSASRPAWEDTQYF. In nucleotides, the CDR3 is TGCAGTGCTAGTCGCCCGGCTTGGGAGGATACGCAGTATTTT. The chain couples TRBV20-1 to TRBJ2-3; a possible D gene is TRBD2 (5 bases). V was cut by 3 bases and J by 6 bases, with 16 bases left in between. Germline CDR1 reads DFQATT; CDR2 reads SNEGSKA (reference sequence). The CDR3 loop spans 14 amino acids.

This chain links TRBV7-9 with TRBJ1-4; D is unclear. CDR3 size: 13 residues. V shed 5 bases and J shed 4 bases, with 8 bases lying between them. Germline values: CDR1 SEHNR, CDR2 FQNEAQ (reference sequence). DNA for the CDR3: TGTGCCAGCAGCCCTACTTTTAATGAAAAACTGTTTTTT. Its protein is CASSPTFNEKLFF.

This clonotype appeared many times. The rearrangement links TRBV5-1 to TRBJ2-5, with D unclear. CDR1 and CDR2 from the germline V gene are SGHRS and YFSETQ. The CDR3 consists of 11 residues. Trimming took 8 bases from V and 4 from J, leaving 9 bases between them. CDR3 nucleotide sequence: TGCGCCAGTTGGGTAGGAGAGACCCAGTACTTC. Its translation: CASWVGETQYF. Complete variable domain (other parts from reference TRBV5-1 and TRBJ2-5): KAGVTQTPRYLIKTRGQQVTLSCSPISGHRSVSWYQQTPGQGLQFLFEYFSETQRNKGNFPGRFSGRQFSNSRSEMNVSTLELGDSALYLCASWVGETQYFGPGTRLLVL.

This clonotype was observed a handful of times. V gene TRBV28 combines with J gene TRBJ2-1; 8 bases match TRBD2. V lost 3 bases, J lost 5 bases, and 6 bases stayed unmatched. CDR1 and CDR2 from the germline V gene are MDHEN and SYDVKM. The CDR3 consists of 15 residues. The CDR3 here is CASSFSSGGNNEQFF. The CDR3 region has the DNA TGTGCCAGCAGTTTTTCCAGCGGGGGAAACAATGAGCAGTTCTTC.

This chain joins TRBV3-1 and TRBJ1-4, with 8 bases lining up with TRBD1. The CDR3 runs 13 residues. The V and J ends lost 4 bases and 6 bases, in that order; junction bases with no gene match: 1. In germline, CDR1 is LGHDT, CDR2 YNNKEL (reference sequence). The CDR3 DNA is TGTGCCAGCAGCCCGGGACAGGATGAAAAACTGTTTTTT. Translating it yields CASSPGQDEKLFF. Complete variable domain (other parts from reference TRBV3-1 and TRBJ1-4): DTAVSQTPKYLVTQMGNDKSIKCEQNLGHDTMYWYKQDSKKFLKIMFSYNNKELIINETVPNRFSPKSPDKAHLNLHINSLELGDSAVYFCASSPGQDEKLFFGSGTQLSVL.

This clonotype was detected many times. The CDR3 here is CASSVDYGYTF. The CDR3 bases are TGTGCCAGCAGTGTGGACTATGGCTACACCTTC. This chain connects TRBV2 to TRBJ1-2; D call uncertain. CDR1 and CDR2 (germline): SNHLY, FYNNEI. Trimming left V 4 bases short and J 3 bases short, with 3 bases between. CDR3 length: 11 residues.

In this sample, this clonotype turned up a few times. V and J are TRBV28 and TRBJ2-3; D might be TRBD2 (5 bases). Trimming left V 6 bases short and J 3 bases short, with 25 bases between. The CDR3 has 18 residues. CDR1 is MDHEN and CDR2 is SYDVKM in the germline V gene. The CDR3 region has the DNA TGTGCCAGCAGCAGTTTTACCACGGGAAAGGGAGAGACAGATACGCAGTATTTT. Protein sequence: CASSSFTTGKGETDTQYF.

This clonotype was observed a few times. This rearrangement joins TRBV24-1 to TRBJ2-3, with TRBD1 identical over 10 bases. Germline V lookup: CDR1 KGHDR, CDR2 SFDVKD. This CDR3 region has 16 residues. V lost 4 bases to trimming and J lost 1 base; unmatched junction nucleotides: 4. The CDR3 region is CATSDAGTGGTDTQYF. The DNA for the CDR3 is TGTGCCACCAGTGACGCCGGGACAGGGGGCACAGATACGCAGTATTTT.

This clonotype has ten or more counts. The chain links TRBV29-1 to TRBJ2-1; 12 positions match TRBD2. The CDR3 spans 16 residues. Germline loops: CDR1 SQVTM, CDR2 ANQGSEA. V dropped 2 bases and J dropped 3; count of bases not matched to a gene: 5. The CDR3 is CSVETLAGGFYNEQFF. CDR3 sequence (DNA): TGCAGCGTTGAAACACTAGCGGGGGGCTTCTACAATGAGCAGTTCTTC.

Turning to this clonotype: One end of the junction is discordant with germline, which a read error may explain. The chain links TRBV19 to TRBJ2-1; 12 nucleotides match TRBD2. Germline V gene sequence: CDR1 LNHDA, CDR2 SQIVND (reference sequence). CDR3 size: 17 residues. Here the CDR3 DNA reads TGTGCCAGTAGTATAGCTAGGACTAGCGGGGATACCAATGGGCAGTTCTTC. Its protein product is CASSIARTSGDTNGQFF.